The rows below give T cell receptor beta chains drawn from one sample of a study of STAT5B mutations in CD4+ large granular lymphocyte leukemia. The protocol was immunoSEQ multiplex PCR, while the TCRdb copy is restricted to in-frame clones and leaves out a portion. Of 30,000 to 40,000 clones in the sample, around 76% were seen once. The sequenced material came from CD4+ T cells from blood buffy coats. The receptors come from a human donor in good health. Each CDR3 is given with its conserved first and last residue. The D gene is left open where the match is weak. Some rows have no size entry. The others give once, few or many, or a class for an expanded clone.

J	V	size	D	DNA	CDR3
TRBJ2-1	TRBV7-9	NA	NA	TGTGCCAGCAGCTCCGGATTGATGGGGAGGCCGACGTCCTACAATGAGCAGTTCTTC	CASSSGLMGRPTSYNEQFF
TRBJ2-3	TRBV19	NA	TRBD2	TGTGCCAGTAGTATATCCAGCGGGGGGATCACAGATACGCAGTATTTT	CASSISSGGITDTQYF
TRBJ2-6	TRBV7-2	NA	TRBD2	TGTGCCAGCAGGAAGATAGCGGGGTTCCCCATTGGGGCCAACGTCCTGACTTTC	CASRKIAGFPIGANVLTF
TRBJ2-1	TRBV11-1	NA	TRBD2	TGTGCCAGCAGCTCGGGGACTAGCGGGAGTAAAGGTGAGCAGTTCTTC	CASSSGTSGSKGEQFF
TRBJ1-2	TRBV19	NA	NA	TGTGCCAGTAGTACAGACCGGAACTATGGCTACACCTTC	CASSTDRNYGYTF
TRBJ2-5	TRBV6-1	NA	TRBD1	TGTGCCAGCAGGGACAGGGGGCGCGGAGAGACCCAGTACTTC	CASRDRGRGETQYF
TRBJ2-5	TRBV5-4	NA	TRBD1	TGTGCCAGCAGCTCTCCTCGACAGGGGGCCTTTGAAACCCAGTACTTC	CASSSPRQGAFETQYF
TRBJ1-2	TRBV29-1	NA	NA	TGCAGCGTTGACCAAGCCGGGCTTAACTATGGCTACACCTTC	CSVDQAGLNYGYTF
TRBJ2-7	TRBV5-5	NA	TRBD1	TGTGCCAGCAGCTTGACAGGGGCCAACTACGAGCAGTACTTC	CASSLTGANYEQYF
TRBJ2-7	TRBV21-1	NA	NA	TGTGCCAGCAGCCAGGGACATTCCGTCGAGCAGTACTTC	CASSQGHSVEQYF
TRBJ2-7	TRBV18	few	NA	TGTGCCAGCTCAGAACAGGGTTACGAGCAGTACTTC	CASSEQGYEQYF
TRBJ2-1	TRBV28	NA	NA	TGTGCCACTCGGACTGCGTACAATGAGCAGTTCTTC	CATRTAYNEQFF
TRBJ2-3	TRBV9	NA	TRBD2	TGTGCCAGCAGCCCCCGCGCGACTAGCGGGAGGTCAGATACGCAGTATTTT	CASSPRATSGRSDTQYF
TRBJ1-4	TRBV18	NA	NA	TGTGCCAGCTCACCAGGGAGTGTCGCTAATGAAAAACTGTTTTTT	CASSPGSVANEKLFF
TRBJ1-1	TRBV7-3	NA	NA	TGTGCCAGCAGCTTAGAGAGGGGCGCTGAAGCTTTCTTT	CASSLERGAEAFF